These 6 T cell receptor beta chains were sequenced from one sample in a study of T cells after yellow fever vaccination. A single record per CDR3 protein comes from TCRdb applying MiXCR to the 5' RACE reads. The table has approximately 120,000 distinct CDR3 sequences, approximately 7% seen once. The sequencing used CD4+ T cells sorted from PBMCs, collected roughly 10 days after the first yellow fever vaccination. These receptors all come from a young man who received the YFV17D yellow fever vaccine.

This clonotype was seen ten or more times. The chain carries TRBV7-2 and TRBJ1-6; D might be TRBD1 (5 bases). The V end lost 6 bases, the J end lost 7 bases, and 13 bases lay between the germline ends. CDR3 length: 14 amino acids. CDR1 and CDR2 from the germline V gene are SGHTA and FQGNSA. For the CDR3, the DNA is TGTGCCAGCAGGCCCGACAGAAGCAATTCACCCCTCCACTTT. Protein product: CASRPDRSNSPLHF.

This clonotype was seen at least ten times. J is TRBJ1-2 and V is TRBV24-1, with a tentative D call TRBD1 (6 bases). Trimming took off 3 bases at V and 0 bases at J, with 13 bases between the two ends. The CDR3 is 16 amino acids. Germline-derived CDR1 and CDR2 are KGHDR and SFDVKD. The CDR3 DNA is TGTGCCACCAGTGATCACAGGGACCACGCTAACTATGGCTACACCTTC. Translated, it gives CATSDHRDHANYGYTF.

A word on this clonotype: This could be a read error, since a much larger clone is one nucleotide away. The genes are TRBV18 and TRBJ1-1; D gene uncertain. Trimming took 3 bases from V and 7 from J, leaving 18 bases between them. CDR3 length: 15 residues. CDR1 KGHSH and CDR2 LQKENI come from the germline V gene. The CDR3 region has the DNA TGTGCCAGCTCACCTAGTTTGGGTGGGAGAATTGAAGCTTTCTTT. It specifies CASSPSLGGRIEAFF.

As concerns this clonotype: A much larger clone lies one base from this, so it may be a read error. The chain recombines TRBV6-2 or TRBV6-3 with TRBJ2-3; 7 nucleotides match TRBD1. The CDR3 extends over 15 amino acids. In germline, CDR1 is MNHEY, CDR2 SVGEGT. CDR3 bases: TGTTCCAGCAGTTACGGAGACAGGGATACAGATACGCAGTATTTT. Encoded protein: CSSSYGDRDTDTQYF.

The chain recombines TRBV18 with TRBJ2-5; 9 nucleotides line up with TRBD2. The CDR3 is 15 amino acids. J was trimmed by 4 bases and V by 4 bases; bases with no gene match: 7. Germline assignment: CDR1 KGHSH and CDR2 LQKENI. The CDR3 protein is CASSRGGGAGETQYF. CDR3 nucleotide sequence: TGTGCCAGCTCACGCGGCGGGGGGGCCGGAGAGACCCAGTACTTC. Drawing the rest from reference TRBV18 and TRBJ2-5, the complete variable domain is NAGVMQNPRHLVRRRGQEARLRCSPMKGHSHVYWYRQLPEEGLKFMVYLQKENIIDESGMPKERFSAEFPKEGPSILRIQQVVRGDSAAYFCASSRGGGAGETQYFGPGTRLLVL.

This clonotype was counted ten times or more. The chain combines TRBV10-1 with TRBJ2-3; D is perhaps TRBD1 (6 bases). The CDR3 has 13 residues. The V gene's germline CDR1 is WNHNN and CDR2 SYGVQD (reference sequence). V was trimmed by 6 bases and J by 2 bases, leaving 9 bases between them. The CDR3 spells CASRDSDTDTQYF. CDR3 bases: TGCGCCAGCAGGGACAGTGACACAGATACGCAGTATTTT.